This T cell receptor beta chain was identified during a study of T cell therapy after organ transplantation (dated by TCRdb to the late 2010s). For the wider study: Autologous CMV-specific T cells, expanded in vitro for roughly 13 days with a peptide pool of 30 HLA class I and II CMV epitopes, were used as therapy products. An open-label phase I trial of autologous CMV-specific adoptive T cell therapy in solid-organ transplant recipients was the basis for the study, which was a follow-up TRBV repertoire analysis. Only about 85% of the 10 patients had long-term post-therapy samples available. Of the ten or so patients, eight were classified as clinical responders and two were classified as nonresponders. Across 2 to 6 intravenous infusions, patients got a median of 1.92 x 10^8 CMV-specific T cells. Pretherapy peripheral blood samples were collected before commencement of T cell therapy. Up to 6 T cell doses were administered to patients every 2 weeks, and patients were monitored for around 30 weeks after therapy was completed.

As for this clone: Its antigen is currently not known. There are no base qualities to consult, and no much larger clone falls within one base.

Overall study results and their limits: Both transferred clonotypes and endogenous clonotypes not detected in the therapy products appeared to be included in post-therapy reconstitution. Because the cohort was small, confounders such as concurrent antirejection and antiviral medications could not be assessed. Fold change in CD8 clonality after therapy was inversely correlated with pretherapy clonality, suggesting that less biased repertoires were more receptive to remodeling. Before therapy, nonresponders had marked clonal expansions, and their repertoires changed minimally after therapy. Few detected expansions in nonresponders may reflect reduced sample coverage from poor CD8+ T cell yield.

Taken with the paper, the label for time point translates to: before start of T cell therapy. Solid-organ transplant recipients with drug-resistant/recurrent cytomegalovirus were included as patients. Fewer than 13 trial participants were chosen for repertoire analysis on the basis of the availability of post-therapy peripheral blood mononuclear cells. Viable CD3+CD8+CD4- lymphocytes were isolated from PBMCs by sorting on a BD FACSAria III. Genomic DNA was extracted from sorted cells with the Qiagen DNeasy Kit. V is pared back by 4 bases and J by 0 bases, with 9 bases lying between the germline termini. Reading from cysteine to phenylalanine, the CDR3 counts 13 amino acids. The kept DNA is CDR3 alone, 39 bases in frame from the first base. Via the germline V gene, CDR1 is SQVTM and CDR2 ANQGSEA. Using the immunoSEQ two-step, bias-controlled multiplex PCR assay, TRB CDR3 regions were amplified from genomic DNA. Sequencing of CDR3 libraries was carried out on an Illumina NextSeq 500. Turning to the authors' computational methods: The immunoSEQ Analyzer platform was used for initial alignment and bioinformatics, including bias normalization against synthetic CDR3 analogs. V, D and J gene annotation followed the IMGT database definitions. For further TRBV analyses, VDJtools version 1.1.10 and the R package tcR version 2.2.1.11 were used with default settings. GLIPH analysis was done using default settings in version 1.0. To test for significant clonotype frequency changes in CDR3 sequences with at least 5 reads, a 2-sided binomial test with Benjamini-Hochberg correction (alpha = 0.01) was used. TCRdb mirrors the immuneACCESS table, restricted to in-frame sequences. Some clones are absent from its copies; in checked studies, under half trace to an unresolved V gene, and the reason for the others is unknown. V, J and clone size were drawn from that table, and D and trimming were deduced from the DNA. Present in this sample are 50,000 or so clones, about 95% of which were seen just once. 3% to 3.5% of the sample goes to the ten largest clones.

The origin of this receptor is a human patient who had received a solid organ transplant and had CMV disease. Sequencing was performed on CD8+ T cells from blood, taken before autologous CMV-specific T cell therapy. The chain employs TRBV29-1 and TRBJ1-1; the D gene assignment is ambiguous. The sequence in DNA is TGCAGCGTTGTGCCGCTAATGAACACTGAAGCTTTCTTT. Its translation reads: CSVVPLMNTEAFF.